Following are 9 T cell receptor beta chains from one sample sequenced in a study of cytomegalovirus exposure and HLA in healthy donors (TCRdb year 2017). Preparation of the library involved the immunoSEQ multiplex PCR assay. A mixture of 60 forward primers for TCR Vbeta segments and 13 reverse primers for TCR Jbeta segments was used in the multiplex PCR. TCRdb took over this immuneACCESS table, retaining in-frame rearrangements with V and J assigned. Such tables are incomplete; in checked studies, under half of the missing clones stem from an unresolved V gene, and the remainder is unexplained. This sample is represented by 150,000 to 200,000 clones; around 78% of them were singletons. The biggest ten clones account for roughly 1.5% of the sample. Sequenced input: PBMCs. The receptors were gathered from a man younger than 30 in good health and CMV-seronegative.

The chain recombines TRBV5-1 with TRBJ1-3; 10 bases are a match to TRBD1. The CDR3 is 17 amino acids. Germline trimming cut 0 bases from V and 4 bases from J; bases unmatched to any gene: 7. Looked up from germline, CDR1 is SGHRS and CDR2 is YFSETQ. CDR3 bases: TGCGCCAGCAGCTTGGGACAGGGGGCAACCGGGGGAAACACCATATATTTT. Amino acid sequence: CASSLGQGATGGNTIYF.

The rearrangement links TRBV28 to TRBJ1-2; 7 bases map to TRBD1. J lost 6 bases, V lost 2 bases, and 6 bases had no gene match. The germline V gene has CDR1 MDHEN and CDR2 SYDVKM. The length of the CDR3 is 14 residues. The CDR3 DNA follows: TGTGCCAGCAGTTTAACGACAGGGCTAAATGGCTACACCTTC. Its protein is CASSLTTGLNGYTF.

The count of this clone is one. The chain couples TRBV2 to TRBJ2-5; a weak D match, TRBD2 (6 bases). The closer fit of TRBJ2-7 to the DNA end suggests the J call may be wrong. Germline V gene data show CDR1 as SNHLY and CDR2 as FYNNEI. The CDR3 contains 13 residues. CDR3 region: CASSGVAEYEQYF. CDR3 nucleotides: TGTGCCAGCAGTGGGGTAGCGGAATACGAGCAGTACTTC.

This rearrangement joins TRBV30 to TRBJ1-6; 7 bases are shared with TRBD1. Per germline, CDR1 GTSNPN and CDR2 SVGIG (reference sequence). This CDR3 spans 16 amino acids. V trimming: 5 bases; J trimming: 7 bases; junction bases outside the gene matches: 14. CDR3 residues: CAWAAFGAGGNSPLHF. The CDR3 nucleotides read TGTGCCTGGGCCGCTTTCGGGGCAGGGGGGAATTCACCCCTCCACTTT.

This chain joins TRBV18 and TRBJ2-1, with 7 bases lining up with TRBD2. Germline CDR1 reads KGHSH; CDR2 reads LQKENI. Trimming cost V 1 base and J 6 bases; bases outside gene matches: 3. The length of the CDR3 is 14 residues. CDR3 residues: CASSPQGGFNEQFF. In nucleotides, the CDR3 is TGTGCCAGCTCACCACAGGGAGGGTTCAATGAGCAGTTCTTC.

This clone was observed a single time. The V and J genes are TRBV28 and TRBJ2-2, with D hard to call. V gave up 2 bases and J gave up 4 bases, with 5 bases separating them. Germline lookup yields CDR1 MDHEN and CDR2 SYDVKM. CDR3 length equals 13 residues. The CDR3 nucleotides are TGTGCCAGCAGTTTAATCCTCACCGGGGAGCTGTTTTTT. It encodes CASSLILTGELFF.

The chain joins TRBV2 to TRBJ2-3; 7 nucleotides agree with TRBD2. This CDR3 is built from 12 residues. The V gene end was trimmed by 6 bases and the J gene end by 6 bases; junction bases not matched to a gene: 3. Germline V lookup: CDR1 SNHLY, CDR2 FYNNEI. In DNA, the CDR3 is TGTGCCAGCAGCCCCGGGGGGGATACGCAGTATTTT. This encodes CASSPGGDTQYF.

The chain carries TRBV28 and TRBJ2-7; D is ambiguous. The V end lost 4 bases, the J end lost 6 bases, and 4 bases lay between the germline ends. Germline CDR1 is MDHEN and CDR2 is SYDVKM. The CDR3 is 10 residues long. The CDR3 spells CASSSFEQYF. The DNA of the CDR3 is TGTGCCAGCAGTTCTTTCGAGCAGTACTTC.

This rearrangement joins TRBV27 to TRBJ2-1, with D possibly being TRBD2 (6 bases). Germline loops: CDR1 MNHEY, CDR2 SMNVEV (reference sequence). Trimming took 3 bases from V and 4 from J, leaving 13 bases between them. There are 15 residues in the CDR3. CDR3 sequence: CASSLEGLPYNEQFF. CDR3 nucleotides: TGTGCCAGCAGTTTGGAGGGGCTCCCTTACAATGAGCAGTTCTTC.